This TCR beta chain was recorded in a study of blood T cells in healthy people across ages. Germline-derived CDR1 and CDR2 are ENHRY and SYGVKD. This CDR3 contains 13 residues. V was clipped by 4 bases and J by 7 bases; unmatched bases: 0. General study points: Unknown CMV status may confound age-related changes in expanded clones.

This clonotype was detected only a few times. Its antigen is currently unknown. Primers used in a second PCR of roughly 6 to 11 cycles were a sample-barcoded 5' primer and a J-beta primer mix. A minimum of 2.5 million CDR3-containing paired-end reads was obtained for each sample. TCRdb reprocessed the 5' RACE reads with MiXCR, giving one entry per CDR3 protein. The sample yields 650,000 to 1,000,000 distinct CDR3 sequences, roughly 40% seen once. Each sample provided at least 5 micrograms of extracted total RNA. The V gene is TRBV10-3, the J gene TRBJ2-1; 11 positions agree with TRBD2. Input material: blood. The sequence came from a man between 18 and 29 years old in good health. The CDR3 region is CAISGTSGNEQFF. CDR3 coding DNA: TGTGCCATCAGTGGGACTAGCGGGAATGAGCAGTTCTTC.